Listed below are T cell receptor beta chains from one sample, sequenced in a study of blood T cell repertoires in COVID-19. Clones were sequenced by immunoSEQ multiplex PCR, and TCRdb holds only the in-frame ones, with some missing. The table has roughly 120,000 clones, around three quarters seen once. The sequenced sample was peripheral blood. The source is a man between 70 and 80 years old with acute or convalescent COVID-19. Both conserved end residues are part of each CDR3. A D gene is named only where the DNA matches it firmly.

j_call d_call v_call cdr3_aa
TRBJ2-1 - TRBV3-1/TRBV3-2 CASSQLDSKFF
TRBJ1-1 - TRBV19 CASSTPGARGTEAFF
TRBJ1-1 TRBD1 TRBV29-1 CSVATGRDTEAFF
TRBJ2-3 - TRBV27 CASSSTDSTDTQYF
TRBJ1-5 - TRBV20-1 CSATQGQPQHF
TRBJ2-3 TRBD2 TRBV10-2 CASSESPRLAGGRIGGADTQYF
TRBJ1-2 - TRBV7-3 CASSFSSGGGYGYTF
TRBJ2-7 - TRBV4-3 CASSPGDNLYEQYF
TRBJ1-1 - TRBV6-5 CASSSRGGEAFF
TRBJ2-1 - TRBV6-5 CASSYLGRGLSNEQFF
TRBJ2-2 - TRBV11-3 CASGRGSNTGELFF
TRBJ1-1 TRBD1 TRBV28 CASRSPGTATEAFF
TRBJ1-6 - TRBV28 CASSSRRPGNSPLHF
TRBJ1-6 TRBD1 TRBV18 CASSATGGSDSPLHF
TRBJ2-7 TRBD1 TRBV28 CASINRGSYEQYF
TRBJ2-7 TRBD2 TRBV18 CASSPEAGISYEQYF
TRBJ2-1 TRBD2 TRBV5-1 CASSLNPGGAVNEQFF
TRBJ2-2 - TRBV7-9 CASSLVFGRENTGELFF
TRBJ2-2 TRBD2 TRBV4-2 CASSGTSGRPTGELFF
TRBJ1-1 - TRBV19 CASSTREFTEAFF
TRBJ1-2 - TRBV15 CATSREGALVGYTF
TRBJ2-3 - TRBV7-2 CASSLGTGSDTQYF
TRBJ1-4 - TRBV30 CAWSLYVGGGEKLFF
TRBJ1-1 - TRBV3-1/TRBV3-2 CASSNSRATEAFF
TRBJ1-5 - TRBV12-5 CASGLTGLFGQPQHF
TRBJ1-4 - TRBV19 CASRETGTTNEKLFF
TRBJ2-2 - TRBV24-1 CATSEGDWRNTGELFF
TRBJ2-2 - TRBV3-1/TRBV3-2 CASSPRRDGTGELFF
TRBJ1-3 - TRBV7-9 CASSPLVSSGNTIYF
TRBJ2-6 - TRBV5-1 CASIDSSGANVLTF
TRBJ2-7 TRBD1 TRBV6-5 CASSYYQGVEYEQYF
TRBJ2-3 TRBD2 TRBV9 CASSVGIAGAQDTQYF
TRBJ1-2 - TRBV5-6 CASSRGGPDGYTF
TRBJ1-4 TRBD1 TRBV19 CASQGADAGLNEKLFF
TRBJ1-5 TRBD1 TRBV28 CASSLSQGAGTDQPQHF
TRBJ2-2 TRBD1 TRBV24-1 CATSDLGQGNTGELFF
TRBJ1-6 - TRBV5-8 CASSFFPGPF
TRBJ2-7 - TRBV2 CASSEAGAGSYEQYF
TRBJ2-1 TRBD2 TRBV5-8 CASSPGLAEIYNEQFF
TRBJ1-2 - TRBV24-1 CATSSGVGYTF
TRBJ2-1 TRBD2 TRBV3-1/TRBV3-2 CASSQLGPGTSGGWGNNEQFF
TRBJ1-2 - TRBV7-2 CASSLVFRGTDGYTF
TRBJ2-5 - TRBV7-7 CASSLVPGRQETQYF
TRBJ2-1 TRBD2 TRBV7-8 CASSLASGSLTYNEQFF
TRBJ1-2 TRBD1 TRBV6-5 CASRQGQGFGGYTF
TRBJ2-7 TRBD1 TRBV29-1 CSAAGRQGLSYEQYF
TRBJ1-1 TRBD1 TRBV14 CASSQGTGVRYTEAFF
TRBJ2-7 TRBD1 TRBV2 CASSVDRGDEQYF
TRBJ1-1 TRBD1 TRBV4-2 CASSRDRGTEAFF
TRBJ1-4 TRBD1 TRBV28 CASRSTGVTNEKLFF
TRBJ2-3 - TRBV19 CASSLRDTSMDTDTQYF
TRBJ1-1 - TRBV19 CASSAIRVGTEAFF
TRBJ2-7 TRBD2 TRBV19 CASSGGTYEQYF
TRBJ1-3 - TRBV11-2 CASSLDPRSGNTIYF
TRBJ2-5 - TRBV6-2/TRBV6-3 CASSSDKETQYF
TRBJ2-7 TRBD1 TRBV27 CASSLWGQGREQYF
TRBJ2-3 TRBD1 TRBV2 CASSEWGQAGDTQYF
TRBJ2-7 TRBD1 TRBV7-6 CASSLAGTGGYEQYF